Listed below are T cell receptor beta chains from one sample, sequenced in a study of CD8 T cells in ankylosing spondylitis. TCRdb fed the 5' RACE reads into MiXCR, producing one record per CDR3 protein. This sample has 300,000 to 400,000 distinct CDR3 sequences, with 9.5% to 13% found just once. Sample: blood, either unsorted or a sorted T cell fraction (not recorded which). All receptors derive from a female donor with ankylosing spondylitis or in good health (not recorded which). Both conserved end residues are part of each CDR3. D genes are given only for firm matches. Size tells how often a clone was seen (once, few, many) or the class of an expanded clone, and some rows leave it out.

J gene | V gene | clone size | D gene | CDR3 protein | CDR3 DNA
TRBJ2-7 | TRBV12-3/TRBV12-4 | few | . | CASSLWDSLRGEQYF | TGTGCCAGCAGTTTGTGGGACTCGCTGAGGGGGGAGCAGTACTTC
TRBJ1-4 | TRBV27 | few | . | CASSLWGEKLFF | TGTGCCAGCAGTTTATGGGGTGAAAAACTGTTTTTT
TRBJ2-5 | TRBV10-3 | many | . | CAISDAAGPKTQYF | TGTGCCATCAGTGACGCGGCAGGGCCGAAGACCCAGTACTTC
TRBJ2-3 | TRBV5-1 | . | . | CASSLDLPTDTQYF | TGCGCCAGCAGCTTGGATTTACCCACAGATACGCAGTATTTT
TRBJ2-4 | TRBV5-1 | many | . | CASSLDGGENIQYF | TGCGCCAGCAGCTTGGACGGAGGGGAAAACATTCAGTACTTC
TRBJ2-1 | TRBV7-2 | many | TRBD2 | CASSSAGTSYNEQFF | TGTGCCAGCAGCTCAGCGGGAACTTCCTACAATGAGCAGTTCTTC
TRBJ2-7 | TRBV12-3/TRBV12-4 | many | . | CASSLRHPFYEQYF | TGTGCCAGCAGTTTACGGCACCCCTTCTACGAGCAGTACTTC
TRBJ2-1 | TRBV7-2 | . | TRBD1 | CASSLDTGVTEQFF | TGTGCCAGCAGCTTAGATACAGGGGTTACTGAGCAGTTCTTC
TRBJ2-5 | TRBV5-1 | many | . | CASSLATGPQETQYF | TGCGCCAGCAGCTTGGCCACCGGGCCTCAAGAGACCCAGTACTTC
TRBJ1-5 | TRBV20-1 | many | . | CSASLAFSNQPQHF | TGCAGTGCTAGTCTCGCTTTTAGCAATCAGCCCCAGCATTTT
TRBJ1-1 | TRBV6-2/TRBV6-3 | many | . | CASSRTRQEAFF | TGTGCCAGCAGCCGGACTCGACAGGAAGCTTTCTTT
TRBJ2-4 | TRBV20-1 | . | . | CSAIRDVAKNIQYF | TGCAGTGCTATCCGGGACGTAGCCAAAAACATTCAGTACTTC
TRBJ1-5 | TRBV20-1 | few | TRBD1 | CSASRQGKDQPQHF | TGCAGTGCTAGTAGACAGGGGAAGGATCAGCCCCAGCATTTT
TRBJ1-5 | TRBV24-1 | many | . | CATRNQPQHF | TGTGCCACCAGAAATCAGCCCCAGCATTTT
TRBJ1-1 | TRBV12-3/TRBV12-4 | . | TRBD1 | CASKTSDRVRTEAFF | TGTGCCAGCAAAACAAGCGACAGGGTAAGGACTGAAGCTTTCTTT
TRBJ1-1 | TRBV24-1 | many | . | CATSDPRGREAFF | TGTGCCACCAGTGACCCCCGAGGACGTGAAGCTTTCTTT
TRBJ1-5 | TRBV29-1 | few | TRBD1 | CSTETGGLNQPQHF | TGCAGCACGGAAACAGGGGGCCTTAATCAGCCCCAGCATTTT
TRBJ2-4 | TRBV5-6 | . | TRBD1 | CASSLGAGGFDGKNIQYF | TGTGCCAGCAGCCTTGGGGCAGGGGGCTTTGATGGCAAAAACATTCAGTACTTC
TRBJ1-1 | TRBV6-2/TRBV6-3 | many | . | CASSYSTGVNTEAFF | TGTGCCAGCAGTTACTCGACCGGGGTGAACACTGAAGCTTTCTTT
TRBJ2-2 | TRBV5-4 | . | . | CASSLGIGRNTGELFF | TGTGCCAGCAGCTTGGGGATAGGAAGGAACACCGGGGAGCTGTTTTTT
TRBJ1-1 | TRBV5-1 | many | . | CASSKTGESTEAFF | TGCGCCAGCAGCAAGACGGGGGAGAGCACTGAAGCTTTCTTT
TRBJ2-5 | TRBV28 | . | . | CASSEHSQETQYF | TGTGCCAGCAGTGAACATAGTCAAGAGACCCAGTACTTC
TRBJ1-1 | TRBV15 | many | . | CATSRTAANTEAFF | TGTGCCACCAGCCGGACCGCAGCGAACACTGAAGCTTTCTTT
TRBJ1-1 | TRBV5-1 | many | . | CASSLEGPEAFF | TGCGCCAGCAGCTTGGAGGGGCCTGAAGCTTTCTTT
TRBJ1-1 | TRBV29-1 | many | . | CSVRSDGLAEAFF | TGCAGCGTTAGGTCGGATGGGCTAGCTGAAGCTTTCTTT
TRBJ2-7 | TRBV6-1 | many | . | CASSEGTSYEQYF | TGTGCCAGCAGTGAAGGAACCTCCTACGAGCAGTACTTC
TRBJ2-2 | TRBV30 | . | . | CAWRSGHNTGELFF | TGTGCCTGGAGAAGCGGACACAACACCGGGGAGCTGTTTTTT
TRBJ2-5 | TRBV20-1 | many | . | CSARARAGTQGFGETQYF | TGCAGTGCTAGAGCCAGAGCAGGAACCCAGGGTTTCGGGGAGACCCAGTACTTC
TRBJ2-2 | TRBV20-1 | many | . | CSASMDSPNAGELFF | TGCAGTGCTAGTATGGACTCCCCAAACGCCGGGGAGCTGTTTTTT
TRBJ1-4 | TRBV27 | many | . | CASSDTGTTNEKLFF | TGTGCCAGCAGTGATACAGGGACAACTAATGAAAAACTGTTTTTT